This TCR beta chain was profiled in a study of T cell responses to AZD1222 COVID-19 vaccine. Whole-study results and caveats: When two AZD1222 doses had been given, Spike-specific TCR breadth and depth rose. None of the repertoires were sampled until the peak T cell response had passed. Females outnumbered males among donors, who were mostly white British; clonal diversity was possibly underestimated.

Between the trimmed V and J ends, which lost 0 bases and 4 bases, there was a span of 10 bases. The germline V gene has CDR1 SGHAT and CDR2 FQNNGV. This CDR3 is 15 amino acids long. The assay was immunoSEQ multiplex PCR, and TCRdb's table has in-frame clones only and misses some. The sample consists of 99,000 or so clones, roughly nine tenths of them appearing once. Worth noting for this clone: Antigen: not known.

The receptor's source is an adult who received the MenACWY meningococcal vaccine as a control. The starting material was peripheral blood, obtained 28 days after the second dose of the MenACWY control vaccine. The chain uses TRBV11-2 and TRBJ1-3, with D perhaps TRBD1 (5 bases). CDR3 in DNA: TGTGCCAGCAGCTTAGAGGCAGGGCCCGGAAACACCATATATTTT. This sequence encodes CASSLEAGPGNTIYF.